This T cell receptor (beta chain) was documented in a study of T-cell reconstitution after alpha-beta-depleted transplantation in children. Preparing the TCRbeta library involved the use of unique molecular identifiers. TCRdb called the PCR reads again in MiXCR, with one record for every CDR3 protein. The sample shows about 400,000 distinct CDR3 sequences, roughly 20% of them seen only once. The TCR comes from a human donor who donated a stem cell graft to a child with acute myeloid leukemia. Specimen: PBMCs from the stem cell graft donor, collected from the stem cell graft.

The DNA of the CDR3 is TGCGCCAGCAGCCTAGGACGGATCTCTGGGGCCAACGTCCTGACTTTC. Encoded protein: CASSLGRISGANVLTF. This sequence joins TRBV4-1 and TRBJ2-6; D is ambiguous. V was trimmed by 4 bases and J by 0 bases, leaving 10 bases between them. CDR3 length: 16 residues. The germline CDR1 and CDR2 sequences are MGHRA and YSYEKL.